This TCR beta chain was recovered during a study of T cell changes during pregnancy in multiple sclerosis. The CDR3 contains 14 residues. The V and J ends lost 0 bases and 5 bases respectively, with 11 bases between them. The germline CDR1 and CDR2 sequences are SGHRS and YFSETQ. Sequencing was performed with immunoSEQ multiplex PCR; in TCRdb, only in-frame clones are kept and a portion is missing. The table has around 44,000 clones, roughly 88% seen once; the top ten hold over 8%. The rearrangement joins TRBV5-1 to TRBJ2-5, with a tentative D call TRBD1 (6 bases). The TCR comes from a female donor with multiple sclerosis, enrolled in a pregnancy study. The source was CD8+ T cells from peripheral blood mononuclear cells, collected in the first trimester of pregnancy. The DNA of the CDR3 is TGCGCCAGCAGCTTGGGGCCAAGGGGGGAGACCCAGTACTTC. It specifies CASSLGPRGETQYF. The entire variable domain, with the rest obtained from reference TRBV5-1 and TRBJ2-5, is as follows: KAGVTQTPRYLIKTRGQQVTLSCSPISGHRSVSWYQQTPGQGLQFLFEYFSETQRNKGNFPGRFSGRQFSNSRSEMNVSTLELGDSALYLCASSLGPRGETQYFGPGTRLLVL.